This is a list of T cell receptor beta chains from one sample in a study of T cell repertoires in ileal Crohn's disease. Method: immunoSEQ multiplex PCR; TCRdb's copy keeps in-frame clones and lacks some. In the table there are about 15,000 clones, 75% to 80% of which are singletons. The sequenced sample consisted of ileal tissue. All receptors derive from an adult with Crohn's disease. The CDR3 runs from the conserved cysteine through the conserved F or W. The order of the fields is CDR3 protein, CDR3 DNA, J gene, D gene, V gene, clone size. A D gene is named only where the DNA matches it firmly. Clone size is stated in some rows and not others, as once, few, many or a class when expanded.

CDR3aa: CATGRYNEQFF
CDR3nt: TGTGCCACCGGGCGCTACAATGAGCAGTTCTTC
j_gene: TRBJ2-1
d_gene: .
v_gene: TRBV28
abundance: .

CDR3aa: CASSPSGQSTDTQYF
CDR3nt: TGTGCCAGCTCACCATCCGGACAGAGCACAGATACGCAGTATTTT
j_gene: TRBJ2-3
d_gene: .
v_gene: TRBV18
abundance: few

CDR3aa: CSGTFSYEQYF
CDR3nt: TGCAGTGGGACATTCTCCTACGAGCAGTACTTC
j_gene: TRBJ2-7
d_gene: .
v_gene: TRBV20-1
abundance: .

CDR3aa: CASSLEAISSPLHF
CDR3nt: TGTGCCAGCAGCTTGGAAGCCATAAGTTCACCCCTCCACTTT
j_gene: TRBJ1-6
d_gene: .
v_gene: TRBV5-4
abundance: few

CDR3aa: CASSHRDRQNTEAFF
CDR3nt: TGTGCCAGCAGCCACCGGGACAGACAGAACACTGAAGCTTTCTTT
j_gene: TRBJ1-1
d_gene: TRBD1
v_gene: TRBV11-2
abundance: .

CDR3aa: CASSEAGGTDTQYF
CDR3nt: TGTGCCAGCAGTGAGGCAGGGGGCACAGATACGCAGTATTTT
j_gene: TRBJ2-3
d_gene: .
v_gene: TRBV6-4
abundance: few

CDR3aa: CASGQGSADTQYF
CDR3nt: TGTGCCAGCGGACAGGGTTCAGCAGATACGCAGTATTTT
j_gene: TRBJ2-3
d_gene: TRBD1
v_gene: TRBV11-3
abundance: .

CDR3aa: CASSQGRGSYEQYF
CDR3nt: TGTGCCAGCAGCCAGGGAAGAGGGTCGTACGAGCAGTACTTC
j_gene: TRBJ2-7
d_gene: .
v_gene: TRBV11-2
abundance: .

CDR3aa: CASSHDRDRVNNEQFF
CDR3nt: TGTGCCAGCAGCCATGACCGGGACAGGGTTAACAATGAGCAGTTCTTC
j_gene: TRBJ2-1
d_gene: TRBD1
v_gene: TRBV9
abundance: few

CDR3aa: CASSQVGGLSSYEQYF
CDR3nt: TGTGCCAGCAGCCAAGTTGGCGGCCTCAGCTCCTACGAGCAGTACTTC
j_gene: TRBJ2-7
d_gene: .
v_gene: TRBV14
abundance: .

CDR3aa: CASSRRLADTQYF
CDR3nt: TGTGCCAGCAGTCGTCGTCTAGCAGATACGCAGTATTTT
j_gene: TRBJ2-3
d_gene: .
v_gene: TRBV2
abundance: .

CDR3aa: CASSLDSPNTEAFF
CDR3nt: TGCGCCAGCAGCTTGGACAGTCCGAACACTGAAGCTTTCTTT
j_gene: TRBJ1-1
d_gene: .
v_gene: TRBV5-1
abundance: .

CDR3aa: CASSPGVEQFF
CDR3nt: TGTGCCAGCAGTCCCGGGGTGGAGCAGTTCTTC
j_gene: TRBJ2-1
d_gene: .
v_gene: TRBV7-2
abundance: .

CDR3aa: CASKSGASNQPQHF
CDR3nt: TGTGCCAGCAAAAGCGGGGCTAGCAATCAGCCCCAGCATTTT
j_gene: TRBJ1-5
d_gene: .
v_gene: TRBV2
abundance: medium-sized

CDR3aa: CASGSGLAGGPYTDTQYF
CDR3nt: TGTGCCAGCGGATCGGGACTAGCGGGGGGGCCGTACACAGATACGCAGTATTTT
j_gene: TRBJ2-3
d_gene: TRBD2
v_gene: TRBV25-1
abundance: few

CDR3aa: CASSHGHIYEQYF
CDR3nt: TGTGCCAGCAGCCACGGACACATCTACGAGCAGTACTTC
j_gene: TRBJ2-7
d_gene: .
v_gene: TRBV14
abundance: once

CDR3aa: CASGRKAGIDTQYF
CDR3nt: TGTGCCAGTGGAAGGAAAGCGGGGATTGATACGCAGTATTTT
j_gene: TRBJ2-3
d_gene: TRBD2
v_gene: TRBV6-6
abundance: .

CDR3aa: CASSPTGATGELFF
CDR3nt: TGTGCCAGCAGCCCCACAGGGGCCACCGGGGAGCTGTTTTTT
j_gene: TRBJ2-2
d_gene: TRBD1
v_gene: TRBV6-5
abundance: .

CDR3aa: CASSQGPGSGAEAFF
CDR3nt: TGTGCCAGCAGCCAGGGCCCCGGTTCAGGCGCTGAAGCTTTCTTT
j_gene: TRBJ1-1
d_gene: .
v_gene: TRBV4-2
abundance: .

CDR3aa: CASSPQTGPYGYTF
CDR3nt: TGTGCCAGCTCACCCCAGACGGGACCCTATGGCTACACCTTC
j_gene: TRBJ1-2
d_gene: .
v_gene: TRBV18
abundance: .

CDR3aa: CASSLKQGAPSRSPYGYTF
CDR3nt: TGTGCCAGCTCACTGAAACAGGGTGCCCCTTCGAGGTCGCCCTATGGCTACACCTTC
j_gene: TRBJ1-2
d_gene: .
v_gene: TRBV18
abundance: .

CDR3aa: CASSLGHMTSTDTQYF
CDR3nt: TGTGCCAGCAGCTTAGGGCATATGACTAGCACAGATACGCAGTATTTT
j_gene: TRBJ2-3
d_gene: .
v_gene: TRBV7-6
abundance: medium-sized

CDR3aa: CASNPTGTYQPQHF
CDR3nt: TGTGCCAGTAACCCGACAGGGACGTATCAGCCCCAGCATTTT
j_gene: TRBJ1-5
d_gene: TRBD1
v_gene: TRBV19
abundance: .

CDR3aa: CASSVAATDTQYF
CDR3nt: TGTGCCAGCAGCGTAGCGGCTACAGATACGCAGTATTTT
j_gene: TRBJ2-3
d_gene: .
v_gene: TRBV9
abundance: .

CDR3aa: CASSLGAGGADTQYF
CDR3nt: TGTGCCAGCAGTTTGGGGGCGGGAGGGGCAGATACGCAGTATTTT
j_gene: TRBJ2-3
d_gene: TRBD2
v_gene: TRBV28
abundance: medium-sized

CDR3aa: CATPAGSGSKPGTDTQYF
CDR3nt: TGTGCCACCCCGGCTGGTAGCGGGAGTAAACCTGGCACAGATACGCAGTATTTT
j_gene: TRBJ2-3
d_gene: TRBD2
v_gene: TRBV7-8
abundance: .

CDR3aa: CASSEHRGPNQPQHF
CDR3nt: TGTGCCAGCAGCGAGCACAGGGGTCCCAATCAGCCCCAGCATTTT
j_gene: TRBJ1-5
d_gene: TRBD1
v_gene: TRBV7-2
abundance: .

CDR3aa: CASSQEAYTSGGSYNEQFF
CDR3nt: TGCGCCAGCAGCCAAGAGGCCTATACTAGCGGGGGCTCCTACAATGAGCAGTTCTTC
j_gene: TRBJ2-1
d_gene: TRBD2
v_gene: TRBV4-1
abundance: .

CDR3aa: CATSRDTGKEAQYF
CDR3nt: TGTGCCACCAGCAGAGATACGGGAAAGGAGGCCCAGTACTTC
j_gene: TRBJ2-5
d_gene: .
v_gene: TRBV15
abundance: .

CDR3aa: CASSGDSTNEKLFF
CDR3nt: TGTGCCAGCAGTGGGGACAGTACTAATGAAAAACTGTTTTTT
j_gene: TRBJ1-4
d_gene: TRBD1
v_gene: TRBV25-1
abundance: .

CDR3aa: CASSSLPGTGDLETQYF
CDR3nt: TGTGCCAGCAGCTCTCTCCCCGGGACAGGGGATCTGGAGACCCAGTACTTC
j_gene: TRBJ2-5
d_gene: TRBD1
v_gene: TRBV7-9
abundance: .

CDR3aa: CASRAGTTTYEQYF
CDR3nt: TGTGCCAGCAGAGCCGGGACTACGACCTACGAGCAGTACTTC
j_gene: TRBJ2-7
d_gene: TRBD2
v_gene: TRBV27
abundance: few

CDR3aa: CASSLAGELFF
CDR3nt: TGTGCCAGCAGCTTAGCCGGGGAGCTGTTTTTT
j_gene: TRBJ2-2
d_gene: .
v_gene: TRBV7-6
abundance: few

CDR3aa: CASSPSTGRDGYTF
CDR3nt: TGCGCCAGCAGCCCTTCCACAGGGAGGGATGGCTACACCTTC
j_gene: TRBJ1-2
d_gene: .
v_gene: TRBV4-1
abundance: once

CDR3aa: CASSLGRDEQFF
CDR3nt: TGTGCCAGCAGCTTAGGACGAGATGAGCAGTTCTTC
j_gene: TRBJ2-1
d_gene: .
v_gene: TRBV7-8
abundance: few

CDR3aa: CASSLGGTLDTQYF
CDR3nt: TGTGCCAGCAGTTTAGGAGGGACCCTAGATACGCAGTATTTT
j_gene: TRBJ2-3
d_gene: .
v_gene: TRBV28
abundance: .

CDR3aa: CATAGEKLFF
CDR3nt: TGTGCCACGGCTGGGGAAAAACTGTTTTTT
j_gene: TRBJ1-4
d_gene: .
v_gene: TRBV11-2
abundance: medium-sized

CDR3aa: CASSFRTDFPYNEQFF
CDR3nt: TGTGCCAGCAGTTTTCGGACAGATTTCCCCTACAATGAGCAGTTCTTC
j_gene: TRBJ2-1
d_gene: .
v_gene: TRBV27
abundance: once

CDR3aa: CASSPGEGGYYGYTF
CDR3nt: TGTGCCAGCAGCCCCGGAGAGGGCGGCTACTATGGCTACACCTTC
j_gene: TRBJ1-2
d_gene: .
v_gene: TRBV9
abundance: once

CDR3aa: CASGLSGMQPQHF
CDR3nt: TGTGCTAGTGGTTTGTCGGGTATGCAGCCCCAGCATTTT
j_gene: TRBJ1-5
d_gene: .
v_gene: TRBV12-5
abundance: .

CDR3aa: CASSDHRGTLYNEQFF
CDR3nt: TGCGCCAGCAGTGATCATCGGGGGACACTATACAATGAGCAGTTCTTC
j_gene: TRBJ2-1
d_gene: .
v_gene: TRBV10-1
abundance: .

CDR3aa: CASRTGLYGYTF
CDR3nt: TGTGCCAGCAGGACAGGCTTATATGGCTACACCTTC
j_gene: TRBJ1-2
d_gene: .
v_gene: TRBV7-9
abundance: few

CDR3aa: CASSPTTSGGNEQFF
CDR3nt: TGCGCCAGCAGCCCTACAACCTCAGGGGGGAATGAGCAGTTCTTC
j_gene: TRBJ2-1
d_gene: .
v_gene: TRBV5-1
abundance: .